Listed here are 6 T cell receptor beta chains from one sample, sequenced in a study of cytomegalovirus exposure and HLA in healthy donors. Use of 60 Vbeta and 13 Jbeta primers characterized the PCR. The table came from immunoSEQ multiplex PCR; TCRdb's copy has only in-frame clones and leaves some out. Altogether about 150,000 clones are present, approximately 83% being singletons, with the ten largest covering 1.5% to 2%. Sequences were obtained from PBMCs. The receptors here all came from a woman aged 35 to 49 in good health and CMV-seronegative.

The V and J genes are TRBV7-2 and TRBJ2-1; D call uncertain. CDR3 length: 12 amino acids. Germline V lookup: CDR1 SGHTA, CDR2 FQGNSA. The germline V and J ends were trimmed by 2 bases and 9 bases, with 8 bases remaining between them. The DNA of the CDR3 is TGTGCCAGCAGCTTATCGTCCGTTGAGCAGTTCTTC. Translating it yields CASSLSSVEQFF.

The chain uses TRBV6-5 and TRBJ1-2, with 7 bases lining up with TRBD1. The J segment lost 7 bases and the V segment lost 4 bases, leaving 6 bases of the junction unmatched. In germline, CDR1 is MNHEY, CDR2 SVGAGI. This CDR3 comprises 13 residues. CDR3 sequence reads: CASSFGTEIGYTF. Written as DNA, the CDR3 is TGTGCCAGCAGTTTCGGGACAGAAATTGGCTACACCTTC.

The rearrangement uses TRBV5-6 and TRBJ1-3, with D possibly TRBD1 on 5 matching bases. Trimming removed 4 bases from V and 0 bases from J, with 17 bases in between. The germline CDR1 and CDR2 sequences are SGHDT and YYEEEE. The CDR3 spans 17 residues. The CDR3 is CASSTGVWQLSGNTIYF. CDR3 coding DNA: TGTGCCAGCAGCACGGGGGTATGGCAGCTCTCTGGAAACACCATATATTTT.

The V gene is TRBV7-9, the J gene TRBJ2-1; TRBD2 matches at 8 bases. Trimming cost V 3 bases and J 10 bases; bases outside gene matches: 5. This CDR3 region has 13 residues. The germline V gene encodes CDR1 SEHNR and CDR2 FQNEAQ (reference sequence). CDR3 nucleotide sequence: TGTGCCAGCAGCTTCCTCGGGGGGGGCGAGCAGTTCTTC. Amino acid sequence: CASSFLGGGEQFF. Using reference TRBV7-9 and TRBJ2-1 for the parts outside the CDR3, the full variable domain is DTGVSQNPRHKITKRGQNVTFRCDPISEHNRLYWYRQTLGQGPEFLTYFQNEAQLEKSRLLSDRFSAERPKGSFSTLEIQRTEQGDSAMYLCASSFLGGGEQFFGPGTRLTVL.

J is TRBJ2-2 and V is TRBV28; D is uncertain. The CDR3 is 12 residues long. Germline V gene sequence: CDR1 MDHEN, CDR2 SYDVKM. Trimming removed 6 bases at V and 6 bases at J, with 8 bases between. In DNA, the CDR3 is TGTGCCAGCAGCTCAGGCGCCGGGGAGCTGTTTTTT. It encodes CASSSGAGELFF.

A remark on this clone: One end of the junction is discordant with germline, which a read error may explain. The chain couples TRBV7-9 to TRBJ2-7; 10 bases are shared with TRBD2. Germline CDR1 is SEHNR and CDR2 is FQNEAQ (reference sequence). The CDR3 extends over 14 amino acids. Here the CDR3 DNA reads TGTGCCAGCAGCCTAGCGGGAGAGGCCTACGAGCAGTACTTC. This codes for CASSLAGEAYEQYF.